These T cell receptor beta chains were read from a single sample in a study of blood T cell repertoires in COVID-19. This table comes from immunoSEQ multiplex PCR, and its TCRdb copy is limited to in-frame clones, with some not included. The table shows approximately 250,000 clones, with 84% occurring only once. Sample: peripheral blood. These TCRs come from a middle-aged woman who had recovered from COVID-19. Both conserved end residues are trimmed from each CDR3. D genes are given only for firm matches.

>12|TRBJ1-2|-|TRBV7-9
ASSLALADYGYT
>12|TRBJ1-6|-|TRBV10-1
ASSENWESSPLH
>13|TRBJ2-5|-|TRBV5-1
ASSRLGQFQETQY
>13|TRBJ2-6|TRBD2|TRBV5-1
ASSLGGSGANVLT
>13|TRBJ2-2|TRBD2|TRBV5-4
ASSPGGMNTGELF
>13|TRBJ1-1|-|TRBV28
ASSSLGGAITEAF
>14|TRBJ1-2|TRBD1|TRBV2
ASSWTGDQGENGYT
>14|TRBJ1-2|-|TRBV19
ASSPQTGKANYGYT
>12|TRBJ1-4|TRBD1|TRBV5-1
ASSAGTGDEKLF
>13|TRBJ2-1|TRBD1|TRBV6-5
ASRSPWDSYNEQF
>12|TRBJ2-5|TRBD2|TRBV18
ASSPSGIQETQY
>13|TRBJ2-3|-|TRBV15
ATSERRPPTDTQY
>15|TRBJ2-3|TRBD1|TRBV9
ASSVVATGGSTDTQY
>11|TRBJ1-2|-|TRBV5-4
ASSLDSVIGYT
>13|TRBJ1-5|TRBD1|TRBV28
ASSLEGAPNQPQH
>17|TRBJ1-6|TRBD1|TRBV5-1
ASSSLPPRRDSGNSPLH
>12|TRBJ2-1|-|TRBV5-1
ASSPLQRSNEQF
>13|TRBJ2-2|-|TRBV18
ASSPRQGGTGELF
>12|TRBJ2-5|-|TRBV9
ASSREDSQETQY
>11|TRBJ2-2|TRBD2|TRBV2
ARSGDGVGELF
>11|TRBJ2-5|-|TRBV3-1/TRBV3-2
ASSHGGRETQY
>12|TRBJ1-5|-|TRBV10-3
AISERGGTQPQH
>13|TRBJ1-4|-|TRBV6-1
ASSDTGLANEKLF
>11|TRBJ2-7|-|TRBV7-2
ASSHPRALEQY
>13|TRBJ2-3|TRBD2|TRBV14
ASRLAGGPTDTQY
>14|TRBJ2-3|TRBD1|TRBV11-2
ASSLGGQGRTDTQY
>15|TRBJ2-1|TRBD2|TRBV30
AWSVGLAGGSYNEQF
>11|TRBJ2-5|-|TRBV11-2
ASSLDLRKTQY
>10|TRBJ2-6|-|TRBV29-1
SVLSGANVLT
>14|TRBJ1-1|-|TRBV9
ASSPQGTLGNTEAF
>13|TRBJ2-1|TRBD1|TRBV6-5
ASSPGTGGVYEQF
>13|TRBJ1-5|-|TRBV6-5
ASSYSGVGNQPQH
>11|TRBJ1-2|-|TRBV6-5
ASSQFPNYGYT
>12|TRBJ2-7|-|TRBV7-2
ASSRRGFAYEQY
>15|TRBJ2-1|TRBD1|TRBV13
ASSWSRGPHSYNEQF
>13|TRBJ2-1|TRBD2|TRBV5-1
ASSLDPGGPIEQF
>12|TRBJ2-7|TRBD1|TRBV19
ASNQPGQGNEQY
>12|TRBJ1-2|TRBD1|TRBV2
ASSVQGAIYGYT
>14|TRBJ2-6|TRBD1|TRBV2
ASSGDSFSGANVLT
>8|TRBJ1-1|-|TRBV28
ASSLQEAF
>13|TRBJ1-6|-|TRBV5-1
ASSLSIETNSPLH
>11|TRBJ1-2|-|TRBV12-3/TRBV12-4
ASSLRPNYGYT
>15|TRBJ2-3|TRBD2|TRBV5-4
ASSFLRLAGGQDTQY
>11|TRBJ2-1|-|TRBV2
ASTPGWENEQF